This T cell receptor beta chain comes out of a study of CD8 T cells in Susac syndrome. Trimming cost V 5 bases and J 12 bases, with 17 bases left between them. CDR1 SGHTA and CDR2 FQGTGA come from the germline V gene. The CDR3 consists of 13 residues. Regarding this clonotype: What it binds is unknown.

Sequencing of TCR beta was performed on blood CD8+ and CD4+ T cells. Findings and caveats of the study: The CD4+ T cell repertoires in Susac syndrome did not show any clonal expansion.

Reverse transcription of about 0.5 to 1 ug RNA used random hexamers. An immunoSEQ multiplex PCR generated amplified TCR beta CDR3 products spanning 54 Vbeta and 13 Jbeta. From the immunoSEQ multiplex PCR reads, TCRdb called clonotypes with MiXCR, one entry per CDR3 protein. The sample holds 150,000 to 200,000 distinct CDR3 sequences; approximately 94% are singletons and the top ten take around 0.13%. Sequenced: CD4+ T cells from PBMCs. This TCR was recovered from a human donor with Susac syndrome. The chain has TRBV7-3 and TRBJ2-1; D could derive from TRBD1 or TRBD2 (7 bases each). For the CDR3, the DNA is TGTGCCAGCAGCGTAGGACTAGGGGGCCGGCAGTTCTTC. It specifies CASSVGLGGRQFF.